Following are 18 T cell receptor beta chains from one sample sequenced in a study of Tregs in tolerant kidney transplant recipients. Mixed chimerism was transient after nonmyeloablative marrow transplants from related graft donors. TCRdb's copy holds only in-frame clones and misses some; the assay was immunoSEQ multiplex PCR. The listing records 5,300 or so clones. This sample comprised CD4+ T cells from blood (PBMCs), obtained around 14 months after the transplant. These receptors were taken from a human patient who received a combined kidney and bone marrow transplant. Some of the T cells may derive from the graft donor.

This CDR3 is CSASRVAGEETQYF. Partial CDR3 DNA: TGCAGTGCTAGTCGGGTAGCGGGAGAAGAGACC. The V and J genes are TRBV20-1 and TRBJ2-5; TRBD2 matches 9 bases. The read ends 3 residues shy of where the CDR3 ends; the end is completed using the germline J gene. The germline gives CDR1 DFQATT, CDR2 SNEGSKA (reference sequence). Losses at the gene ends were 3 bases for V and 3 bases for J; bases not matched to a gene: 5. The length of the CDR3 is 14 residues.

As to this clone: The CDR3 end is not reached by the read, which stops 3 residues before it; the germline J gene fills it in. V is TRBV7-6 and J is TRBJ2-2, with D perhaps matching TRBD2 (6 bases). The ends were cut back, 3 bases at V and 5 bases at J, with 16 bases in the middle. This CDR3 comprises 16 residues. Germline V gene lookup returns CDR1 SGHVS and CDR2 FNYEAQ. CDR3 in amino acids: CASSFSPTRGTGELFF. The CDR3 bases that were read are TGTGCCAGCAGCTTCAGCCCGACCCGGGGGACCGGGGAG.

Here the CDR3 reads CASSLGLAGVWDEQFF. The part of the CDR3 DNA that was read is TGCGCCAGCAGCCTTGGACTAGCGGGGGTGTGGGATGAG. V gene TRBV5-1 combines with J gene TRBJ2-1; TRBD2 matches 13 bases. The sequenced fragment ends 3 residues before the CDR3 boundary, so the rest is inferred from the germline J gene. CDR1 is SGHRS and CDR2 is YFSETQ in the germline V gene. The CDR3 consists of 16 residues. V lost 4 bases and J lost 8; bases outside the gene matches: 9.

CDR3: CSVRLAGVETQYF. The CDR3 bases that were read are TGCAGCGTCCGACTAGCGGGAGTCGAGACC. This sequence joins TRBV29-1 and TRBJ2-5, with TRBD2 matching over 12 bases. The read stops 3 residues short of the end of the CDR3; the missing end is completed from the germline J gene. Germline CDR1 SQVTM, CDR2 ANQGSEA. The V and J ends lost 6 bases and 5 bases, in that order; junction bases with no gene match: 4. The CDR3 extends over 13 amino acids.

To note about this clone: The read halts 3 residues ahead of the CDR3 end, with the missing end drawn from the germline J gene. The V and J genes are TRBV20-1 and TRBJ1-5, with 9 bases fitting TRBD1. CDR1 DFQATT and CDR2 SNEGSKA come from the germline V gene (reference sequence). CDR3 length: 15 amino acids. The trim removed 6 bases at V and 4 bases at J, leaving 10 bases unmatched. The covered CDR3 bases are TGCAGTGCAAACAGGGGGCGCGGTGGAAATCAGCCC. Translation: CSANRGRGGNQP. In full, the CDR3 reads CSANRGRGGNQPQHF.

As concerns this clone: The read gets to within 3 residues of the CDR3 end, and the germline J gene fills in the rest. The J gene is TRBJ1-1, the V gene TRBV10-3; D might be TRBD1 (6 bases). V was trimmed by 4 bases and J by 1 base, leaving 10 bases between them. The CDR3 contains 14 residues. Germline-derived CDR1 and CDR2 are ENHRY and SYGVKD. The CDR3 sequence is CAISGPGENTEAFF. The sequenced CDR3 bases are TGTGCCATCAGTGGGCCAGGGGAGAACACTGAA.

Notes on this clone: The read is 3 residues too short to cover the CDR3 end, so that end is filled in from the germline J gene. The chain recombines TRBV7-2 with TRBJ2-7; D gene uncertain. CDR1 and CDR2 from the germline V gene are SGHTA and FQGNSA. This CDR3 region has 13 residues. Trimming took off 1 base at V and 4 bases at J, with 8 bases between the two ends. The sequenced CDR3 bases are TGTGCCAGCAGCTTAGTGGCAAATTACGAG. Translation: CASSLVANYE. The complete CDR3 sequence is CASSLVANYEQYF.

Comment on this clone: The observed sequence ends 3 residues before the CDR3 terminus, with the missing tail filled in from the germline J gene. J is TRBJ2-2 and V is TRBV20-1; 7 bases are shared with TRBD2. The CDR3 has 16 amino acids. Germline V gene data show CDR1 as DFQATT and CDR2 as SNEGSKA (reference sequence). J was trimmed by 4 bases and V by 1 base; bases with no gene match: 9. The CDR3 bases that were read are TGCAGTGCTAGAGCACCGGGACTACGGTCCACCGGGGAG. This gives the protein CSARAPGLRSTGE. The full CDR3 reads CSARAPGLRSTGELFF.

The CDR3 sequence: CASSEFPDSLYQETQYF. The sequenced part of the CDR3 DNA is TGCGCCAGCAGCGAGTTCCCGGACAGCCTGTACCAAGAGACC. The V and J genes are TRBV5-1 and TRBJ2-5; D possibly corresponds to TRBD1 (6 bases). The read ends 3 residues shy of where the CDR3 ends; the end is completed using the germline J gene. CDR3 length equals 17 residues. V was shortened by 4 bases and J by 0 bases, with 19 bases between the two germline ends. Germline loops: CDR1 SGHRS, CDR2 YFSETQ.

Partial CDR3 DNA: TGTGCCACCAGTCCCCGCGGGACTAGCGGACAAAATGAG. Protein sequence: CATSPRGTSGQNE. The full CDR3 protein reads CATSPRGTSGQNEQFF. This chain uses TRBV24-1 with TRBJ2-1; 11 bases are a match to TRBD2. The read stops 3 residues short of the end of the CDR3; the missing end is completed from the germline J gene. J was trimmed by 7 bases and V by 6 bases; bases with no gene match: 10. Per the germline V gene, CDR1 is KGHDR and CDR2 is SFDVKD. The CDR3 runs to 16 residues.

CDR3 loop: CASRIQVETQYF. The DNA read from the CDR3 is TGTGCCAGCAGGATACAGGTGGAGACC. V usage is TRBV2 and J usage is TRBJ2-5; maybe TRBD1 (5 bases). The sequenced fragment ends 3 residues before the CDR3 boundary, so the rest is inferred from the germline J gene. The CDR3 loop spans 12 amino acids. V lost 6 bases and J 5 bases, leaving 10 bases between the germline ends. Per germline, CDR1 SNHLY and CDR2 FYNNEI. Drawing the rest from reference TRBV2 and TRBJ2-5, the complete variable domain is EPEVTQTPSHQVTQMGQEVILRCVPISNHLYFYWYRQILGQKVEFLVSFYNNEISEKSEIFDDQFSVERPDGSNFTLKIRSTKLEDSAMYFCASRIQVETQYFGPGTRLLVL.

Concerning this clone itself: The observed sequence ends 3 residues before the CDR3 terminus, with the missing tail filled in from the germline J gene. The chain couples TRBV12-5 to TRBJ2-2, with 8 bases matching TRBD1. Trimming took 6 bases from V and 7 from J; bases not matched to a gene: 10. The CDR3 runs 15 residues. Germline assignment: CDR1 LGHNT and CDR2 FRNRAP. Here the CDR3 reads CASGVPQGVGGELFF. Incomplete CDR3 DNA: TGTGCTAGTGGGGTTCCACAGGGGGTAGGCGGGGAG.

The covered CDR3 bases are TGTGCCAGCAGCTTAGCCCGCGCAGGGTTACTAGGC. Translation gives CASSLARAGLLG. The CDR3 in its entirety is CASSLARAGLLGYTF. This sequence joins TRBV5-4 and TRBJ1-2, with D tentatively TRBD1 (5 bases). The CDR3 end is not reached by the read, which stops 3 residues before it; the germline J gene fills it in. Germline CDR1 SGHNT, CDR2 YYREEE (reference sequence). This CDR3 is 15 amino acids long.

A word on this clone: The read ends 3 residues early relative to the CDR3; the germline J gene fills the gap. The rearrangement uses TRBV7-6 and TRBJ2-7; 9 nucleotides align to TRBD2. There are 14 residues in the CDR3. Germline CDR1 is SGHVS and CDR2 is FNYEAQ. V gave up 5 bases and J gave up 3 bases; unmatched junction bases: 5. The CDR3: CASSPLAGDYEQYF. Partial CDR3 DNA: TGTGCCAGCAGCCCCTTAGCGGGGGACTACGAG. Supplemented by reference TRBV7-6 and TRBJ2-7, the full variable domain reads GAGVSQSPRYKVTKRGQDVALRCDPISGHVSLYWYRQALGQGPEFLTYFNYEAQQDKSGLPNDRFSAERPEGSISTLTIQRTEQRDSAMYRCASSPLAGDYEQYFGPGTRLTVT.

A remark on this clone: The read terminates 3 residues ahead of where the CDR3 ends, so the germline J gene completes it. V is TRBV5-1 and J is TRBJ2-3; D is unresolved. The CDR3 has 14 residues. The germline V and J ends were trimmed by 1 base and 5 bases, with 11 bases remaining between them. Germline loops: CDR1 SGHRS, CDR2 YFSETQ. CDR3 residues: CASSLSAGGDTQYF. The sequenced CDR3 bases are TGCGCCAGCAGCTTGAGCGCTGGCGGAGATACG.

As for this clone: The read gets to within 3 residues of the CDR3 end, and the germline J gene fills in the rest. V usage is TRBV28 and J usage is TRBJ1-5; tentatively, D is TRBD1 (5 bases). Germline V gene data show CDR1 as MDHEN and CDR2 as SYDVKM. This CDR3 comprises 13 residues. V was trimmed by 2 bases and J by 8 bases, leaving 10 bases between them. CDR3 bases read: TGTGCCAGCAGTTTAGAGGGGCAAAAGCCC. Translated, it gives CASSLEGQKP. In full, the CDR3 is CASSLEGQKPQHF.

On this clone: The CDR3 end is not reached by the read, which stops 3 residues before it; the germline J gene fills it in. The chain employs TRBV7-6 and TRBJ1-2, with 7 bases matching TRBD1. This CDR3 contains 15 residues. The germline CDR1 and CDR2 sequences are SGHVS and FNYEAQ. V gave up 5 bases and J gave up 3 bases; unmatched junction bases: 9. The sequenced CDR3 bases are TGTGCCAGCAGCCAAACTCCCGGGACAGACTATGGC. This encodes CASSQTPGTDYG. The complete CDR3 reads CASSQTPGTDYGYTF.

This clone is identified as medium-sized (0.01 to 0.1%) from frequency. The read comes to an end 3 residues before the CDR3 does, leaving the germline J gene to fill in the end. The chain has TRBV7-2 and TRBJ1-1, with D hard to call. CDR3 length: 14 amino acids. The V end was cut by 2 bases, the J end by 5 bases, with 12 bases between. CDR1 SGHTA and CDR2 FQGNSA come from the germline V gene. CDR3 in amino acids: CASSLIAGTTEAFF. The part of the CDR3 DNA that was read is TGTGCCAGCAGCTTAATTGCGGGAACGACTGAA. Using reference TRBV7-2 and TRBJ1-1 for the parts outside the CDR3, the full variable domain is GAGVSQSPSNKVTEKGKDVELRCDPISGHTALYWYRQSLGQGLEFLIYFQGNSAPDKSGLPSDRFSAERTGGSVSTLTIQRTQQEDSAVYLCASSLIAGTTEAFFGQGTRLTVV.